Shown below are 15 T cell receptor beta chains from a single sample sequenced in a study of regulatory dendritic cells for organ transplantation. Assay used: immunoSEQ multiplex PCR; TCRdb lists only in-frame clones, some missing. The sample records about 30,000 clones, about four fifths being singletons. What was sequenced was naive CD4+ T cells from blood. Sample subset: CD45RA+ naive T cells. The receptors come from a human donor in good health.

The CDR3 here is CASSLGVGEAYNEQFF. CDR3 coding DNA: TGTGCCAGCAGCTTAGGGGTCGGGGAAGCCTACAATGAGCAGTTCTTC. The rearrangement uses TRBV7-2 and TRBJ2-1, with D maybe TRBD2 (5 bases). The germline CDR1 and CDR2 sequences are SGHTA and FQGNSA. V was clipped by 1 base and J by 2 bases, with 12 bases between them. CDR3 length: 16 amino acids.

The V gene is TRBV11-1, the J gene TRBJ2-7, with 8 bases that match TRBD1. Germline CDR1 SGHAT, CDR2 FQDESV (reference sequence). The CDR3 loop spans 17 amino acids. The V gene end was trimmed by 2 bases and the J gene end by 0 bases; junction bases not matched to a gene: 9. This CDR3 is CASSLWTGRGSSYEQYF. CDR3 nucleotides: TGTGCCAGCAGCTTATGGACAGGGCGCGGCAGCTCCTACGAGCAGTACTTC.

This clone was found once. V is TRBV9 and J is TRBJ1-1; 7 bases are a match to TRBD1. After removal of 0 bases from V and 9 bases from J, the junction contained 11 bases not matched to a gene. The germline V gene has CDR1 SGDLS and CDR2 YYNGEE. There are 15 residues in the CDR3. CDR3 nucleotide sequence: TGTGCCAGCAGCGTAGCCCCCGACCGGGACAGCCAAGCTTTCTTT. As protein: CASSVAPDRDSQAFF.

This clone was picked up a small number of times. The J gene is TRBJ2-2, the V gene TRBV18; 9 positions match TRBD1. Germline V gives CDR1 KGHSH, CDR2 LQKENI. The ends lost 4 bases at V and 6 bases at J; junction bases unmatched: 3. The CDR3 length is 14 residues. The CDR3 is CASSRDRDPGELFF. The CDR3 DNA reads as TGTGCCAGCTCACGGGACAGGGACCCCGGGGAGCTGTTTTTT.

CDR3 nucleotide sequence: TGCGCCAGCAGCCTCGGACAGGGTGCAACTGAAGCTTTCTTT. Translation: CASSLGQGATEAFF. The chain uses TRBV5-1 and TRBJ1-1; 8 bases fit TRBD1. Germline CDR1 reads SGHRS; CDR2 reads YFSETQ. The J segment lost 5 bases and the V segment lost 4 bases, leaving 7 bases of the junction unmatched. The CDR3 runs 14 residues.

The J gene is TRBJ2-1, the V gene TRBV21-1; the table calls TRBD1, which could not be checked here. TRBV21-1 is labeled a pseudogene. CDR3 length: 13 amino acids. For the CDR3, the DNA is TGTGCCAGCAGCCCCAGAGGACAGAATGAGCAGTTCTTC. Residues: CASSPRGQNEQFF.

The table lists this clone with a count of one. The chain carries TRBV18 and TRBJ1-6; D perhaps matches TRBD1 (5 bases). Germline CDR1 is KGHSH and CDR2 is LQKENI. V shed 3 bases and J shed 9 bases, with 12 bases lying between them. The CDR3 contains 14 residues. CDR3 sequence reads: CASSPGGTASPLHF. The CDR3 nucleotides read TGTGCCAGCTCACCGGGGGGGACGGCTTCACCCCTCCACTTT.

V and J are TRBV5-6 and TRBJ2-5; D is perhaps TRBD1 (6 bases). The CDR3 runs to 14 residues. Germline CDR1 reads SGHDT; CDR2 reads YYEEEE. Trimming cost V 4 bases and J 2 bases, with 12 bases left between them. The CDR3 protein is CASSPGTPQETQYF. In DNA, the CDR3 is TGTGCCAGCAGCCCGGGGACACCGCAAGAGACCCAGTACTTC. The complete variable domain, with remaining parts taken from reference TRBV5-6 and TRBJ2-5, reads DAGVTQSPTHLIKTRGQQVTLRCSPKSGHDTVSWYQQALGQGPQFIFQYYEEEERQRGNFPDRFSGHQFPNYSSELNVNALLLGDSALYLCASSPGTPQETQYFGPGTRLLVL.

The chain joins TRBV19 to TRBJ2-4; 14 nucleotides match TRBD2. V trimming: 5 bases; J trimming: 9 bases; junction bases outside the gene matches: 9. The CDR3 extends over 16 amino acids. The germline CDR1 and CDR2 sequences are LNHDA and SQIVND (reference sequence). Here the CDR3 reads CASSPGTSGGGSIQYF. The DNA for the CDR3 is TGTGCCAGTAGTCCCGGGACTAGCGGGGGTGGAAGCATTCAGTACTTC.

The chain combines TRBV4-2 with TRBJ2-1, with a weak D call TRBD1 (8 bases). The CDR3 has 21 amino acids. V shed 2 bases and J shed 0 bases, with 26 bases lying between them. Germline V gene sequence: CDR1 LGHNA, CDR2 YNFKEQ. The CDR3 is CASSQWGRETGARSSYNEQFF. CDR3 DNA: TGTGCCAGCAGCCAATGGGGGAGGGAGACAGGGGCTAGGAGCTCCTACAATGAGCAGTTCTTC.

The V and J genes are TRBV5-1 and TRBJ1-2; D is ambiguous. Germline V lookup: CDR1 SGHRS, CDR2 YFSETQ. V was shortened by 4 bases and J by 4 bases, with 17 bases between the two germline ends. CDR3 length: 15 amino acids. The CDR3 region has the DNA TGCGCCAGCAGCGGGCGGGATTCACACCTCTATGGCTACACCTTC. This codes for CASSGRDSHLYGYTF.

The chain joins TRBV29-1 to TRBJ1-1, with D hard to call. Germline V gene data show CDR1 as SQVTM and CDR2 as ANQGSEA. This CDR3 region has 12 residues. V was trimmed by 4 bases and J by 0 bases, leaving 6 bases between them. CDR3 in DNA: TGCAGCGTTGGGCGGATGAACACTGAAGCTTTCTTT. It encodes CSVGRMNTEAFF.

The chain uses TRBV11-2 and TRBJ1-6; D is undetermined. V was shortened by 5 bases and J by 7 bases, with 18 bases between the two germline ends. The CDR3 covers 16 residues. Germline CDR1 reads SGHAT; CDR2 reads FQNNGV. The chain's CDR3 is CASSPQRDMGNSPLHF. The CDR3 bases are TGTGCCAGCAGCCCCCAACGAGACATGGGCAATTCACCCCTCCACTTT.

The V gene is TRBV7-9, the J gene TRBJ1-1; a weak D match, TRBD1 (5 bases). Germline V gives CDR1 SEHNR, CDR2 FQNEAQ (reference sequence). V was clipped by 1 base and J by 1 base, with 7 bases between them. The CDR3 contains 14 residues. CDR3 in amino acids: CASSLGQGNTEAFF. The CDR3 DNA reads as TGTGCCAGCAGCTTAGGGCAGGGGAACACTGAAGCTTTCTTT.

V gene TRBV19 combines with J gene TRBJ1-1; 7 bases align to TRBD1. The CDR3 is 13 residues long. J lost 8 bases, V lost 3 bases, and 6 bases had no gene match. Germline values: CDR1 LNHDA, CDR2 SQIVND (reference sequence). The CDR3 nucleotides read TGTGCCAGTAGTATCACCAGGGGGAACGAAGCTTTCTTT. It encodes CASSITRGNEAFF.